One and the same sample provided the 26 T cell receptor beta chains below, sequenced in a study of T cell changes during pregnancy in multiple sclerosis. Using immunoSEQ multiplex PCR, the repertoire was profiled, and TCRdb retains in-frame clones only, with some absent. The sample shows roughly 87,000 clones, roughly nine tenths of them seen only once. The specimen was PBMCs, collected in the first trimester of pregnancy. All receptors derive from a female donor in good health, serving as a control in a pregnancy study. Some clones in this sample may be carry-over from other donors' samples.

This chain connects TRBV27 to TRBJ2-5; a possible D gene is TRBD2 (6 bases). The CDR3 runs to 15 residues. Germline V gene data show CDR1 as MNHEY and CDR2 as SMNVEV (reference sequence). Deletions cut 6 bases from V and 2 bases from J, with 16 bases between. The CDR3 DNA follows: TGTGCCAGCAGAGGGGACTGGCTCAATCAAGAGACCCAGTACTTC. It specifies CASRGDWLNQETQYF.

The rearrangement uses TRBV28 and TRBJ2-7, with a tentative D call TRBD1 (5 bases). There are 14 residues in the CDR3. CDR1 is MDHEN and CDR2 is SYDVKM in the germline V gene. V was cut by 9 bases and J by 0 bases, with 15 bases left in between. The CDR3 nucleotides are TGTGCCAGACCGGGCGGACACATCTCCTACGAGCAGTACTTC. As protein: CARPGGHISYEQYF.

A single count supports this clone. The chain has TRBV10-3 and TRBJ1-2; possible D gene TRBD1, 5 bases. Germline assignment: CDR1 ENHRY and CDR2 SYGVKD. The CDR3 sequence is 14 residues long. V gave up 2 bases and J gave up 4 bases, with 11 bases separating them. The CDR3 DNA reads TGTGCCATCAGTGAGCCGACAGACGTCTATGGCTACACCTTC. Translated: CAISEPTDVYGYTF.

The genes are TRBV4-1 and TRBJ1-6; no reliable D call. Trimming pared 1 base from V and 14 bases from J, leaving 9 bases between. The CDR3 runs 12 residues. The germline V gene has CDR1 MGHRA and CDR2 YSYEKL. CDR3 protein: CASSQVMSTLHF. Here the CDR3 DNA reads TGCGCCAGCAGCCAAGTTATGAGCACCCTCCACTTT.

The CDR3 loop is CASSPGGRYEQYF. Here the CDR3 DNA reads TGTGCCAGCAGCCCGGGGGGACGGTACGAGCAGTACTTC. The rearrangement uses TRBV7-2 and TRBJ2-7; 7 bases match TRBD2. From germline, CDR1 is SGHTA and CDR2 FQGNSA. With V trimmed by 5 bases and J by 4 bases, 5 bases remained unmatched. The CDR3 extends over 13 amino acids.

V is TRBV4-2 and J is TRBJ2-1; 7 bases align to TRBD2. CDR3 length: 16 amino acids. Germline V lookup: CDR1 LGHNA, CDR2 YNFKEQ. V gave up 0 bases and J gave up 6 bases; unmatched junction bases: 8. The CDR3: CASSQDPQRDGNEQFF. Here the CDR3 DNA reads TGTGCCAGCAGCCAAGATCCCCAGCGGGATGGCAATGAGCAGTTCTTC.

The chain employs TRBV7-8 and TRBJ1-2; TRBD1 matches at 8 bases. Germline V gene sequence: CDR1 SGHVS, CDR2 FQNEAQ. V trimming: 1 base; J trimming: 8 bases; junction bases outside the gene matches: 6. The CDR3 covers 14 residues. The CDR3 nucleotides read TGTGCCAGCAGCTTAGATCAGGGGGCAGTCGGCTACACCTTC. Its translation is CASSLDQGAVGYTF.

This chain links TRBV15 with TRBJ1-2; 8 bases line up with TRBD1. This CDR3 spans 14 amino acids. V trimming: 3 bases; J trimming: 8 bases; junction bases outside the gene matches: 8. The germline V gene encodes CDR1 LNHNV and CDR2 YYDKDF (reference sequence). The chain's CDR3 is CATSRAGQGEGYTF. The CDR3 coding sequence is TGTGCCACCAGCAGGGCCGGACAGGGTGAAGGCTACACCTTC.

Here the CDR3 reads CASQAGVYNSPLHF. In DNA form, the CDR3 reads TGTGCCAGTCAGGCCGGCGTTTATAATTCACCCCTCCACTTT. The rearrangement joins TRBV19 to TRBJ1-6, with no clear D. Germline V CDR1 and CDR2: LNHDA, SQIVND (reference sequence). This CDR3 comprises 14 residues. The V end lost 8 bases, the J end lost 4 bases, and 12 bases lay between the germline ends.

The V and J genes are TRBV19 and TRBJ2-7, with 16 positions matching TRBD2. Germline V gene lookup returns CDR1 LNHDA and CDR2 SQIVND (reference sequence). CDR3 size: 18 residues. Trimming at V came to 8 bases and at J to 2 bases, leaving 12 bases not matched to a gene. The chain's CDR3 is CASSTGTSGRETPYEQYF. CDR3 DNA sequence: TGTGCCAGTTCAACCGGGACTAGCGGGAGGGAAACCCCCTACGAGCAGTACTTC.

The chain has TRBV2 and TRBJ2-2; 10 bases match TRBD1. From germline, CDR1 is SNHLY and CDR2 FYNNEI. Unmatched junction bases numbered 1, after V lost 2 bases and J lost 7 bases. This CDR3 is built from 14 residues. The CDR3 here is CASSERTGGGELFF. CDR3 DNA: TGTGCCAGCAGTGAAAGGACAGGGGGCGGGGAGCTGTTTTTT.

This sequence joins TRBV6-5 and TRBJ1-6, with a weak D call TRBD1 (5 bases). The CDR3 is 15 residues long. With 2 bases removed from V and 7 bases from J, the gap between germline ends came to 12 bases. CDR1 and CDR2 (germline): MNHEY, SVGAGI. The CDR3 DNA reads as TGTGCCAGCAGTTACGCGGGACCGTCAAATTCACCCCTCCACTTT. Protein product: CASSYAGPSNSPLHF.

This clone was seen a handful of times. The J gene is TRBJ1-1, the V gene TRBV29-1; 10 bases match TRBD1. The ends lost 6 bases at V and 7 bases at J; junction bases unmatched: 5. The CDR3 covers 12 residues. CDR1 is SQVTM and CDR2 is ANQGSEA in the germline V gene. The CDR3 loop reads CSVIDRGLEAFF. CDR3 coding DNA: TGCAGCGTAATAGACAGGGGGCTTGAAGCTTTCTTT.

This sequence joins TRBV18 and TRBJ1-4, with a weak D call TRBD1 (5 bases). The CDR3 consists of 14 residues. V lost 0 bases and J 8 bases, leaving 10 bases between the germline ends. Germline V gene data show CDR1 as KGHSH and CDR2 as LQKENI. The CDR3 is CASSPPGLQEKLFF. The CDR3 DNA follows: TGTGCCAGCTCACCACCGGGGCTTCAGGAAAAACTGTTTTTT. The whole variable domain, remainder taken from reference TRBV18 and TRBJ1-4, is NAGVMQNPRHLVRRRGQEARLRCSPMKGHSHVYWYRQLPEEGLKFMVYLQKENIIDESGMPKERFSAEFPKEGPSILRIQQVVRGDSAAYFCASSPPGLQEKLFFGSGTQLSVL.

The chain recombines TRBV14 with TRBJ2-5, with D possibly being TRBD2 (5 bases). The CDR3 loop spans 14 amino acids. V was cut by 4 bases and J by 4 bases, with 13 bases left in between. In germline, CDR1 is SGHDN, CDR2 FVKESK. The CDR3 sequence: CASSPRLNRETQYF. The CDR3, as DNA: TGTGCCAGCAGCCCCCGACTAAATCGAGAGACCCAGTACTTC.

This chain links TRBV28 with TRBJ2-7; TRBD1 is a possible D gene (6 bases). V was clipped by 3 bases and J by 2 bases, with 17 bases between them. This CDR3 is built from 16 residues. Germline lookup yields CDR1 MDHEN and CDR2 SYDVKM. In DNA, the CDR3 is TGTGCCAGCAGTTTTACCGACAGGCCTACCCCCTACGAGCAGTACTTC. Translation gives CASSFTDRPTPYEQYF.

V usage is TRBV4-2 and J usage is TRBJ1-4; D gene unclear. This CDR3 contains 14 residues. The V end was cut by 4 bases, the J end by 8 bases, with 14 bases between. CDR1 is LGHNA and CDR2 is YNFKEQ in the germline V gene. The CDR3 reads CASSPAGLEEKLFF. Written as DNA, the CDR3 is TGTGCCAGCAGCCCAGCGGGGTTGGAAGAAAAACTGTTTTTT.

The chain has TRBV29-1 and TRBJ1-3; D is undetermined. From germline, CDR1 is SQVTM and CDR2 ANQGSEA. The CDR3 spans 11 residues. V dropped 2 bases and J dropped 3 bases, with 2 bases sitting between them. This CDR3 reads CSVELGNTIYF. The DNA for the CDR3 is TGCAGCGTTGAACTTGGAAACACCATATATTTT.

The chain is built from TRBV29-1 and TRBJ2-1; 9 bases match TRBD2. CDR3 size: 18 residues. The junction had 16 bases not matched to a gene; V was cut back by 6 bases and J by 1 base. Looked up from germline, CDR1 is SQVTM and CDR2 is ANQGSEA. The CDR3, as DNA: TGCAGCGTCCGCTTGGTAGCGGGAGCCCTTTGGTCCTACAATGAGCAGTTCTTC. Its translation: CSVRLVAGALWSYNEQFF.

The chain has TRBV28 and TRBJ2-3, with a weak D call TRBD2 (5 bases). Trimming took off 2 bases at V and 3 bases at J, with 12 bases between the two ends. CDR1 MDHEN and CDR2 SYDVKM come from the germline V gene. The CDR3 is 15 residues long. The CDR3 spells CASSLVRVRTDTQYF. Here the CDR3 DNA reads TGTGCCAGCAGTTTAGTGAGGGTTAGAACAGATACGCAGTATTTT. The full variable domain, with the rest looked up from reference TRBV28 and TRBJ2-3, is DVKVTQSSRYLVKRTGEKVFLECVQDMDHENMFWYRQDPGLGLRLIYFSYDVKMKEKGDIPEGYSVSREKKERFSLILESASTNQTSMYLCASSLVRVRTDTQYFGPGTRLTVL.

The chain has TRBV18 and TRBJ1-6; weak D call: TRBD1 (6 bases). CDR3 length: 13 residues. The germline V gene has CDR1 KGHSH and CDR2 LQKENI. V was clipped by 8 bases and J by 6 bases, with 11 bases between them. CDR3 in amino acids: CASTVGGNSPLHF. For the CDR3, the DNA is TGTGCCAGCACCGTAGGGGGTAATTCACCCCTCCACTTT. Full variable domain (missing parts from reference TRBV18 and TRBJ1-6): NAGVMQNPRHLVRRRGQEARLRCSPMKGHSHVYWYRQLPEEGLKFMVYLQKENIIDESGMPKERFSAEFPKEGPSILRIQQVVRGDSAAYFCASTVGGNSPLHFGNGTRLTVT.

The chain has TRBV7-3 and TRBJ2-3; TRBD1 matches at 7 bases. Germline-derived CDR1 and CDR2 are SGHTA and FQGTGA. CDR3 length: 15 residues. Losses at the gene ends were 5 bases for V and 2 bases for J; bases not matched to a gene: 7. CDR3 in amino acids: CASSKDRDHTDTQYF. The CDR3, as DNA: TGTGCCAGCAGCAAAGACAGGGACCACACAGATACGCAGTATTTT.

This rearrangement joins TRBV7-2 to TRBJ2-3; D is possibly TRBD2 (7 bases). Trimming removed 5 bases at V and 6 bases at J, with 18 bases between. CDR1 and CDR2 from the germline V gene are SGHTA and FQGNSA. The CDR3 is 15 amino acids. As DNA, the CDR3 is TGTGCCAGCAGCCCCGTAGGAGGGGGAGGGGATACGCAGTATTTT. The encoded protein is CASSPVGGGGDTQYF.

This clone turned up a few times. The rearrangement uses TRBV7-6 and TRBJ2-2, with TRBD2 as a possible D gene (5 bases). In germline, CDR1 is SGHVS, CDR2 FNYEAQ. The CDR3 runs to 15 residues. The V and J ends lost 1 base and 6 bases respectively, with 12 bases between them. In nucleotides, the CDR3 is TGTGCCAGCAGCTTAGGTCTAACCGGGGCCGGGGAGCTGTTTTTT. Its protein product is CASSLGLTGAGELFF. Complete variable domain (other parts from reference TRBV7-6 and TRBJ2-2): GAGVSQSPRYKVTKRGQDVALRCDPISGHVSLYWYRQALGQGPEFLTYFNYEAQQDKSGLPNDRFSAERPEGSISTLTIQRTEQRDSAMYRCASSLGLTGAGELFFGEGSRLTVL.

This chain joins TRBV7-2 and TRBJ1-1; 7 bases match TRBD1. Per the germline V gene, CDR1 is SGHTA and CDR2 is FQGNSA. Unmatched junction bases numbered 4, after V lost 5 bases and J lost 1 base. This CDR3 region has 14 residues. The CDR3 spells CASSRDRPNTEAFF. The CDR3 bases are TGTGCCAGCAGCCGGGACAGACCGAACACTGAAGCTTTCTTT.

The chain joins TRBV5-4 to TRBJ2-5, with TRBD1 matching 8 bases. The germline gives CDR1 SGHNT, CDR2 YYREEE (reference sequence). The ends lost 0 bases at V and 5 bases at J; junction bases unmatched: 6. The CDR3 extends over 15 amino acids. The CDR3 reads CASSLAWTGKETQYF. The CDR3 nucleotides are TGTGCCAGCAGCTTGGCCTGGACAGGGAAGGAGACCCAGTACTTC.